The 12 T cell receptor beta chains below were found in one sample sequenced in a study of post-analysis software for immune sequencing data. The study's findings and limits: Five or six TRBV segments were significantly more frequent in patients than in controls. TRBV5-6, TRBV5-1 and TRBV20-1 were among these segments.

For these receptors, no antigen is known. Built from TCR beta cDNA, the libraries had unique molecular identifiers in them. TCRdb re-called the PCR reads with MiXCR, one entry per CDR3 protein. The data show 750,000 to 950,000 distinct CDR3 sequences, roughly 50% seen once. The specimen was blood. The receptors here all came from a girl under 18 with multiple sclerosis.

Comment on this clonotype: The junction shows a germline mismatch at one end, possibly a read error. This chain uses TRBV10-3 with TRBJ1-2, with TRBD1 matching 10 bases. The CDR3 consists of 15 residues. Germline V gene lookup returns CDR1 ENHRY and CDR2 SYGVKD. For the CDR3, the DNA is TGCGCCATCAGCAGGATTGGGACAGGGGCCTATGGCTACACCTTC. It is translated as CAISRIGTGAYGYTF.

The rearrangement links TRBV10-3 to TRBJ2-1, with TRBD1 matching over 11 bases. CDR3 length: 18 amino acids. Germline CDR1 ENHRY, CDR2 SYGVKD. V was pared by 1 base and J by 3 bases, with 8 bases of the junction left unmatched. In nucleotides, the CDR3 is TGTGCCATCAGTGAGTGGGCCGCCGGGACAGGGGGCTACAATGAGCAGTTCTTC. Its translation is CAISEWAAGTGGYNEQFF.

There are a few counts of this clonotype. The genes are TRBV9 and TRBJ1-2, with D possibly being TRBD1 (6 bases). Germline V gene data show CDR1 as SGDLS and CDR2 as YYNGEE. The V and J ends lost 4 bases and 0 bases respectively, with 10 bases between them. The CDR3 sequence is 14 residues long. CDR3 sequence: CASSPTGTNYGYTF. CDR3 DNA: TGTGCCAGCAGCCCCACAGGGACTAACTATGGCTACACCTTC.

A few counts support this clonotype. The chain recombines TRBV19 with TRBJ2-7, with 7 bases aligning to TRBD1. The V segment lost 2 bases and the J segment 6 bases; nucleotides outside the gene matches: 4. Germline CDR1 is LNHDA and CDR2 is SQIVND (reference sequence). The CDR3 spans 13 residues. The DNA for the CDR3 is TGTGCCAGTAGTATATCGGCAGGGGGCGAGCAGTACTTC. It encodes CASSISAGGEQYF.

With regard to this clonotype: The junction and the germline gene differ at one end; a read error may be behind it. Here the CDR3 reads CSARGPSSYEQCF. CDR3 sequence (DNA): TGCAGTGCTAGGGGACCGAGCTCCTACGAGCAGTGCTTC. The chain joins TRBV20-1 to TRBJ2-7; tentatively, D is TRBD1 or TRBD2 (5 bases each). The CDR3 sequence is 13 residues long. Germline-derived CDR1 and CDR2 are DFQATT and SNEGSKA (reference sequence).

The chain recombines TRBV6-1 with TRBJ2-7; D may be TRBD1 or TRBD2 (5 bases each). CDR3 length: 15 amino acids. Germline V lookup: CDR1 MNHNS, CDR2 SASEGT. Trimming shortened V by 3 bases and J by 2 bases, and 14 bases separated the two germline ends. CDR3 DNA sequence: TGTGCCAGCAGTGATAAGGGACGGGACCCCTACGAGCAGTACTTC. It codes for CASSDKGRDPYEQYF.

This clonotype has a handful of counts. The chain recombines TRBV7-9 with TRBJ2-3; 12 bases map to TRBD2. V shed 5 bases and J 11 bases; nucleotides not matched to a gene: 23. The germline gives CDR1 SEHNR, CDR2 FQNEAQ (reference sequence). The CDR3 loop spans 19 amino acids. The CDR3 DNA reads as TGTGCCAGCAGCCCGGGTCTAGCGGGAGGGCACAGCTCCTACAATGAGCAGTATTTT. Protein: CASSPGLAGGHSSYNEQYF.

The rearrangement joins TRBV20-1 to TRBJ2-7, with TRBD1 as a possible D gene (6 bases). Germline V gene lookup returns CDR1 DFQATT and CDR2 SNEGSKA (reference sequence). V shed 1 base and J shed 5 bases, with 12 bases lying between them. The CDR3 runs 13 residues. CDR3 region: CSARAQGRHEQYF. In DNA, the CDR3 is TGCAGTGCTAGAGCCCAGGGGCGTCACGAGCAGTACTTC.

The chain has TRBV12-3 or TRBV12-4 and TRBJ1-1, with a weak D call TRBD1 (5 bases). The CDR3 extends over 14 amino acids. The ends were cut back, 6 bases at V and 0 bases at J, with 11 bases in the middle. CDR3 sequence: CASRDISMNTEAFF. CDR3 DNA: TGTGCCAGCAGGGACATTAGCATGAACACTGAAGCTTTCTTT.

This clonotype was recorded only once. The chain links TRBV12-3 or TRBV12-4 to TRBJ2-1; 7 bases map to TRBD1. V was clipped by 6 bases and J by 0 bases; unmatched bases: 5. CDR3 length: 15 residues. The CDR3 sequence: CASRSRDSSYNEQFF. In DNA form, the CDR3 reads TGTGCCAGCAGGTCTAGGGACAGCTCCTACAATGAGCAGTTCTTC.

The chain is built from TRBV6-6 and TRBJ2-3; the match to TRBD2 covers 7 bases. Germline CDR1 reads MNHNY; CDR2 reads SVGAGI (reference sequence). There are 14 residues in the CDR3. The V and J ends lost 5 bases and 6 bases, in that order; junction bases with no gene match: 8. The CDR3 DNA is TGTGCCAGCAGTGGAGGACTAGTAGCTGATACGCAGTATTTT. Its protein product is CASSGGLVADTQYF.

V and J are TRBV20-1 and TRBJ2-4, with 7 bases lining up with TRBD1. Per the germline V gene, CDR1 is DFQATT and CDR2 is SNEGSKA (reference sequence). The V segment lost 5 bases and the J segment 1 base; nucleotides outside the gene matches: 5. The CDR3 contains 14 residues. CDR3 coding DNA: TGCAGTGCTTCCACAGGGGTGGCCAAAAACATTCAGTACTTC. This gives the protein CSASTGVAKNIQYF.